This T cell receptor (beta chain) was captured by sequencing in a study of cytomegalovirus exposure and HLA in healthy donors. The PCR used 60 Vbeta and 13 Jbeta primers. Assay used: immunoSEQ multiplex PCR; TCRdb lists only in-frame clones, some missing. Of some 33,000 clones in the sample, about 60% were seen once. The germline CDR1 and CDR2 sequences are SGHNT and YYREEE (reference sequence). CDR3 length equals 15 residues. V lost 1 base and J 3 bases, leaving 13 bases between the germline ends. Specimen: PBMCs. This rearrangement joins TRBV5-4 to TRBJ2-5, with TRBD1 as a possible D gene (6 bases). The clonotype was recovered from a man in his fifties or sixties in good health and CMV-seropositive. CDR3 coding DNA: TGTGCCAGCAGCTTGCTTGTCCAGGGGAAAGAGACCCAGTACTTC. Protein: CASSLLVQGKETQYF. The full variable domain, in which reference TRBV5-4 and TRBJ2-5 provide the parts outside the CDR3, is ETGVTQSPTHLIKTRGQQVTLRCSSQSGHNTVSWYQQALGQGPQFIFQYYREEENGRGNFPPRFSGLQFPNYSSELNVNALELDDSALYLCASSLLVQGKETQYFGPGTRLLVL.